One sample yielded the 3 T cell receptor beta chains listed below, sequenced in a study of cytomegalovirus exposure and HLA in healthy donors. 60 Vbeta and 13 Jbeta primers were used in PCR. Generated by immunoSEQ multiplex PCR, the TCRdb table keeps only in-frame clones and is missing some. The table records 150,000 to 190,000 clones, around 79% of them present only once. What was sequenced was PBMCs. The receptors here all came from a man in his late teens or twenties in good health and CMV-seronegative.

The V call is TRBV2, the J call TRBJ1-2, with D tentatively TRBD1 (5 bases). Germline V gene sequence: CDR1 SNHLY, CDR2 FYNNEI. CDR3 length: 15 residues. The V gene lost 6 bases and the J gene lost 3 bases, with 17 bases spanning the gap. The CDR3 loop reads CASSPTQGGDYGYTF. DNA of the CDR3: TGTGCCAGCAGCCCCACCCAGGGAGGAGACTATGGCTACACCTTC. Filled out from reference TRBV2 and TRBJ1-2, the complete variable domain reads EPEVTQTPSHQVTQMGQEVILRCVPISNHLYFYWYRQILGQKVEFLVSFYNNEISEKSEIFDDQFSVERPDGSNFTLKIRSTKLEDSAMYFCASSPTQGGDYGYTFGSGTRLTVV.

The chain has TRBV27 and TRBJ2-1, with D unclear. CDR3 length: 15 amino acids. Germline CDR1 is MNHEY and CDR2 is SMNVEV (reference sequence). Trimming removed 4 bases from V and 9 bases from J, with 19 bases in between. CDR3 bases: TGTGCCAGCAGTTCCCTTATCAAGCCGGGTACTGAGCAGTTCTTC. Residues: CASSSLIKPGTEQFF.

The CDR3 region has the DNA TGCGCCAGCAGCCACGGACAGGGTTTGAATGAGCAGTTCTTC. Translating gives CASSHGQGLNEQFF. The chain recombines TRBV5-1 with TRBJ2-1; 8 bases are shared with TRBD1. Germline lookup yields CDR1 SGHRS and CDR2 YFSETQ. V lost 4 bases and J lost 7; bases outside the gene matches: 7. The CDR3 has 14 amino acids.